Sequencing of this T cell receptor beta chain was carried out in a study of T-cell reconstitution after alpha-beta-depleted transplantation in children. Unique molecular identifiers tagged the TCRbeta library. TCRdb called the PCR reads again in MiXCR, with one record for every CDR3 protein. Among 250,000 to 400,000 distinct CDR3 sequences listed, approximately 23% were seen once. The CDR3 spans 14 residues. Germline loops: CDR1 SGHRS, CDR2 YFSETQ. The V gene lost 0 bases and the J gene lost 2 bases, with 9 bases spanning the gap. The table lists this clonotype with a few counts. Antigen unknown. Findings of the study overall: Approximately two months post-transplant, alpha-beta T cells reportedly originated from several hundred expanded graft clones. A year post-transplant, T-cell counts and diversity derived mostly from newly produced T cells.

The receptor's source is a male patient aged 10-17 years who had a stem cell transplant for acute lymphoblastic leukemia, so the T cells may come from the graft donor. The specimen was PBMCs, mostly from graft donor cells, collected 180 days after TCRalphabeta/CD19-depleted stem cell transplant. The V call is TRBV5-1, the J call TRBJ2-7; no definite D call. The CDR3 here is CASSLEARTYEQYF. Written as DNA, the CDR3 is TGCGCCAGCAGCTTGGAGGCCCGCACCTACGAGCAGTACTTC.